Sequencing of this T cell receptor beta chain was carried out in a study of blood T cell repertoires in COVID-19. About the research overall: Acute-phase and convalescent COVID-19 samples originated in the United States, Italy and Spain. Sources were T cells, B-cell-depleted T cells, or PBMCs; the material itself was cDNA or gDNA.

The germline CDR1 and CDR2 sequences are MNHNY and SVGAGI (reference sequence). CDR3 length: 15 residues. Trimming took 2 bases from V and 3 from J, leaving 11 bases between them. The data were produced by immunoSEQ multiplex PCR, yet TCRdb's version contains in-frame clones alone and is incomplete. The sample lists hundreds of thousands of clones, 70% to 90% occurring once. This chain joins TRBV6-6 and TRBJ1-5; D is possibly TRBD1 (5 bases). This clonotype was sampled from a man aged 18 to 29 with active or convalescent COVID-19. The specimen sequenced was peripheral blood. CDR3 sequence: CASSYQTENNQPQHF. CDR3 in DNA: TGTGCCAGCAGTTACCAGACAGAAAACAATCAGCCCCAGCATTTT.